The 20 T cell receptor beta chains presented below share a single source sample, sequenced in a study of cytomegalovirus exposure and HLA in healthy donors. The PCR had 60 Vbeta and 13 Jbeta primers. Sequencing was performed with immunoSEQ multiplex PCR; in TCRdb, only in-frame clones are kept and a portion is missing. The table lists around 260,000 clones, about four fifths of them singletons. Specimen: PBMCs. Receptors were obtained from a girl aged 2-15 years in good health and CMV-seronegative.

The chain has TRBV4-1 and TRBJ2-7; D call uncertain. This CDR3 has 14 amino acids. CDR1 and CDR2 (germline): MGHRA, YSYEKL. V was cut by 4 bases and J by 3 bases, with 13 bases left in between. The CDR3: CASSLTVLHYEQYF. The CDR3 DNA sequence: TGCGCCAGCAGCCTAACGGTACTCCACTACGAGCAGTACTTC.

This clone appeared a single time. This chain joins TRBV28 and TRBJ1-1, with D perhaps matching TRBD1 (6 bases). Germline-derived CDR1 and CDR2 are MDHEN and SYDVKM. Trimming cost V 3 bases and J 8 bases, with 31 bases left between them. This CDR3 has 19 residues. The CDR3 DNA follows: TGTGCCAGCAGTTTCACCTTCCTCGGACAGTCCGTCGGGAAGGGCGAAGCTTTCTTT. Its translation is CASSFTFLGQSVGKGEAFF. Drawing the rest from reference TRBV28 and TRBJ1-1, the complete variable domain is DVKVTQSSRYLVKRTGEKVFLECVQDMDHENMFWYRQDPGLGLRLIYFSYDVKMKEKGDIPEGYSVSREKKERFSLILESASTNQTSMYLCASSFTFLGQSVGKGEAFFGQGTRLTVV.

In DNA form, the CDR3 reads TGTGCCAGCTCCGAATTGAGCTCCTATAATTCACCCCTCCACTTT. Protein product: CASSELSSYNSPLHF. This rearrangement joins TRBV6-5 to TRBJ1-6, with D unresolved. This CDR3 comprises 15 residues. V lost 8 bases and J 0 bases, leaving 11 bases between the germline ends. The germline CDR1 and CDR2 sequences are MNHEY and SVGAGI.

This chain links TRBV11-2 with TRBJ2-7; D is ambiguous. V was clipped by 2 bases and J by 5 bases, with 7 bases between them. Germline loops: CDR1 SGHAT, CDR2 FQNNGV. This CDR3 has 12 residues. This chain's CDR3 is CASSLKSHEQYF. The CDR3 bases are TGTGCCAGCAGCTTAAAAAGCCACGAGCAGTACTTC.

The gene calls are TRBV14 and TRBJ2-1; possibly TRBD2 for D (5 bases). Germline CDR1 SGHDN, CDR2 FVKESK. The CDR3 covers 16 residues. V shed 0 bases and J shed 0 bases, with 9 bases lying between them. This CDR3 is CASSQEIGSSYNEQFF. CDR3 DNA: TGTGCCAGCAGCCAAGAAATTGGGAGCTCCTACAATGAGCAGTTCTTC.

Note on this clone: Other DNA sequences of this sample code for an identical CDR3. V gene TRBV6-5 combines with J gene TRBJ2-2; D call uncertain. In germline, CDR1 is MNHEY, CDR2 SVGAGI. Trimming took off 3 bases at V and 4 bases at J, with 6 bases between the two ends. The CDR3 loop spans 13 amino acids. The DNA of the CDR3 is TGTGCCAGCAGTTATTCTAGCACCGGGGAGCTGTTTTTT. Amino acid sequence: CASSYSSTGELFF.

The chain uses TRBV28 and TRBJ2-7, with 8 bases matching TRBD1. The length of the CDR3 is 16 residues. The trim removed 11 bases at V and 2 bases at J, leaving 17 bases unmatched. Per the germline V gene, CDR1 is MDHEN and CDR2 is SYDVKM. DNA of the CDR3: TGTGCCGGCTCCTTCCGGGACAGGAATACCCCCTACGAGCAGTACTTC. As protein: CAGSFRDRNTPYEQYF.

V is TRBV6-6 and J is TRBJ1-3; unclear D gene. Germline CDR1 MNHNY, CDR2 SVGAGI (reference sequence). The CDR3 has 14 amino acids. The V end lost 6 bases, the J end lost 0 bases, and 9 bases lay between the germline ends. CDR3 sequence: CASSSQVSGNTIYF. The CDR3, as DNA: TGTGCCAGCAGCTCACAAGTCTCTGGAAACACCATATATTTT.

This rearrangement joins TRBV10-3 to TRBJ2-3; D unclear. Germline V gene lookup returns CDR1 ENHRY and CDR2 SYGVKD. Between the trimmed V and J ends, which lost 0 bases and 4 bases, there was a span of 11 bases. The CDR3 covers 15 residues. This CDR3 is CAISESGPSPDTQYF. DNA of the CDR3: TGTGCCATCAGTGAGTCCGGTCCTTCCCCAGATACGCAGTATTTT.

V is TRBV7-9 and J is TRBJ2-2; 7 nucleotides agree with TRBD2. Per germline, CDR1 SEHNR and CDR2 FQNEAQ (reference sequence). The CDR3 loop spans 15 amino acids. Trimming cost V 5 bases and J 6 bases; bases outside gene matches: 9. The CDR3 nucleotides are TGTGCCAGCAGCCAGCGTACGGGGGGTCCCGGGGAGCTGTTTTTT. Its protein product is CASSQRTGGPGELFF.

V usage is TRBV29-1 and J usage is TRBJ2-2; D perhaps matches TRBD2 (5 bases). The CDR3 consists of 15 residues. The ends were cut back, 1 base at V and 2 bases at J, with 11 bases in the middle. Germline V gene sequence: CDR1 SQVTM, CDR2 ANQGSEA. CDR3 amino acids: CSVEVGRLNTGELFF. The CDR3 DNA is TGCAGCGTTGAAGTGGGGAGACTCAACACCGGGGAGCTGTTTTTT.

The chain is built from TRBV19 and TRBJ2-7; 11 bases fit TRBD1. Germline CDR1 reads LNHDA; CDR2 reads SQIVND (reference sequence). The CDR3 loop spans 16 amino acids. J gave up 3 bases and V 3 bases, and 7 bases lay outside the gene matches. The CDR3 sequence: CASSIPRDRGSYEQYF. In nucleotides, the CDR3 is TGTGCCAGTAGTATCCCCCGGGACAGGGGGAGCTACGAGCAGTACTTC.

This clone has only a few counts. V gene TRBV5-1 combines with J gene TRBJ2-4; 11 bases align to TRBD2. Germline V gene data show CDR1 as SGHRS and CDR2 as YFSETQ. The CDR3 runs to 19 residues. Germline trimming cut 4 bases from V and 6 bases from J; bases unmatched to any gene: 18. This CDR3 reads CASSPTSGIWNSVRNIQYF. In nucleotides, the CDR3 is TGCGCCAGCAGCCCGACTAGCGGGATTTGGAACTCCGTAAGAAACATTCAGTACTTC. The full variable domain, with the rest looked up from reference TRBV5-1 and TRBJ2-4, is KAGVTQTPRYLIKTRGQQVTLSCSPISGHRSVSWYQQTPGQGLQFLFEYFSETQRNKGNFPGRFSGRQFSNSRSEMNVSTLELGDSALYLCASSPTSGIWNSVRNIQYFGAGTRLSVL.

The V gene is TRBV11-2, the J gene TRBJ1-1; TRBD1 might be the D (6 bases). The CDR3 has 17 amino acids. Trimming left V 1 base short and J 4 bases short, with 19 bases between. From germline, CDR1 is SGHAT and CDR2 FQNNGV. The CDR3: CASSLARGRGSGTEAFF. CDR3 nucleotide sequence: TGTGCCAGCAGCTTAGCTAGGGGGAGGGGGTCAGGCACTGAAGCTTTCTTT.

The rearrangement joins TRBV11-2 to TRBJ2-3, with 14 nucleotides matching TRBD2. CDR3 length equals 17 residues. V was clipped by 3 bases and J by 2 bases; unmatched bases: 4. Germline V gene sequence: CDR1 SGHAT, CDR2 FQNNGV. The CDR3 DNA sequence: TGTGCCAGCAGCTTTCGACTAGCGGGAGGGGACACAGATACGCAGTATTTT. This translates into CASSFRLAGGDTDTQYF.

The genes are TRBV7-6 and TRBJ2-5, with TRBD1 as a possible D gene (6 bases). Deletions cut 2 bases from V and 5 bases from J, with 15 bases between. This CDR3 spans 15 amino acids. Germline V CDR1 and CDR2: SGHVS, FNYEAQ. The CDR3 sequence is CASSLLLERGETQYF. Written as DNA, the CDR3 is TGTGCCAGCAGCTTATTGTTGGAGAGGGGGGAGACCCAGTACTTC.

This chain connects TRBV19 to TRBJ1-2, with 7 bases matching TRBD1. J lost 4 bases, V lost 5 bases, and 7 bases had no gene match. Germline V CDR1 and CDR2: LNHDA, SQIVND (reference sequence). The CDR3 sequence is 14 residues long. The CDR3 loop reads CASSGQAIVYGYTF. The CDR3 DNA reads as TGTGCCAGTAGTGGACAGGCGATCGTCTATGGCTACACCTTC.

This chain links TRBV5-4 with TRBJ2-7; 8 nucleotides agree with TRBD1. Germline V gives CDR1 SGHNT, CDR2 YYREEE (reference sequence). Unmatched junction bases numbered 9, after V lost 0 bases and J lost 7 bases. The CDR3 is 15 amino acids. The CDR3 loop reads CASSLVGQGASEQYF. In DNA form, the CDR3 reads TGTGCCAGCAGCTTGGTGGGTCAGGGGGCCTCAGAGCAGTACTTC.

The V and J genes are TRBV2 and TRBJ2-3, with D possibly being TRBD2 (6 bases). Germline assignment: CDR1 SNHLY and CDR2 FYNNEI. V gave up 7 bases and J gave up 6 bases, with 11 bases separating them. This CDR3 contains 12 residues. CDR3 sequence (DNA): TGTGCCAGCACCCGGGACTTTGATACGCAGTATTTT. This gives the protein CASTRDFDTQYF.

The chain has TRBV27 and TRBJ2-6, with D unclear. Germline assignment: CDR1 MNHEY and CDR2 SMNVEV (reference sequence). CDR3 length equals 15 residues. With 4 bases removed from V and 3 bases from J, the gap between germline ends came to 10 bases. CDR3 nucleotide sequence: TGTGCCAGCAGTTCTCCCATCGGTGGGGCCAACGTCCTGACTTTC. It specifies CASSSPIGGANVLTF.